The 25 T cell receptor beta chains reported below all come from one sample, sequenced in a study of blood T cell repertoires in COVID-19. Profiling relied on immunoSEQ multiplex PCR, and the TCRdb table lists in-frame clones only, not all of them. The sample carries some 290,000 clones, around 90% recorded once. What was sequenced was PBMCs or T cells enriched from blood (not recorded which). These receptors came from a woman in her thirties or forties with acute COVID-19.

The CDR3 coding sequence is TGTGCCAGCAGTGAAAGTCAGGGGCCCACGGAGACCCAGTACTTC. It encodes CASSESQGPTETQYF. The chain couples TRBV2 to TRBJ2-5; TRBD1 might be the D (6 bases). The CDR3 runs to 15 residues. Germline V gene sequence: CDR1 SNHLY, CDR2 FYNNEI. The germline V and J ends were trimmed by 2 bases and 5 bases, with 15 bases remaining between them.

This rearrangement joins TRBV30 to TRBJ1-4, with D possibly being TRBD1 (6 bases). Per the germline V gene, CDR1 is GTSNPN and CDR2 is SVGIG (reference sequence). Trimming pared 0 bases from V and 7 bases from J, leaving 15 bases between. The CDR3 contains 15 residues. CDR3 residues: CAWSVRTGTVEKLFF. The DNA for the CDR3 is TGTGCCTGGAGTGTACGCACAGGGACGGTTGAAAAACTGTTTTTT.

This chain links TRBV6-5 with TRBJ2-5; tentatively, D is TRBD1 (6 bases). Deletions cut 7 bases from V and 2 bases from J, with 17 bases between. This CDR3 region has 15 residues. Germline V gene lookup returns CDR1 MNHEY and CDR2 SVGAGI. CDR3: CASTEGSTGQETQYF. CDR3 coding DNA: TGTGCCAGCACCGAGGGGTCGACAGGACAAGAGACCCAGTACTTC.

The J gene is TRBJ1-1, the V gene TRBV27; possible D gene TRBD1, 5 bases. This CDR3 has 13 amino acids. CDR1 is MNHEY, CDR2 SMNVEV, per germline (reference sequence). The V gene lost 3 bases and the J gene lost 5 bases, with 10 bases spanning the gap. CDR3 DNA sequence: TGTGCCAGCAGTTTTAAGGGGCGGACTGAAGCTTTCTTT. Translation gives CASSFKGRTEAFF.

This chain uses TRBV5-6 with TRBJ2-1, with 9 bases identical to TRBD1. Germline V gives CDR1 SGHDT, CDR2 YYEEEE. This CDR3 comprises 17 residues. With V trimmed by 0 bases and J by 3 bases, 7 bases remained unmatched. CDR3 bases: TGTGCCAGCAGCTTGGGGTTGGGGGGACAGGGCTACAATGAGCAGTTCTTC. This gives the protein CASSLGLGGQGYNEQFF.

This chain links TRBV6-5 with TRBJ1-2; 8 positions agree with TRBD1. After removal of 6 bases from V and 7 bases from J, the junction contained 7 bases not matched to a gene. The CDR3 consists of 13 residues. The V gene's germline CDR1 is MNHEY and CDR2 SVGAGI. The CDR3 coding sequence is TGTGCCAGCAGGTCCAGGGGGCAGGGTGGCTACACCTTC. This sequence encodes CASRSRGQGGYTF.

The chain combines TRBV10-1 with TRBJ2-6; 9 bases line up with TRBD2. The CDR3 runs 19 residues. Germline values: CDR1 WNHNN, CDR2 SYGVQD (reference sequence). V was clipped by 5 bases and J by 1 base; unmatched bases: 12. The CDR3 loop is CASSKSRLAEGSGANVLTF. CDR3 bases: TGCGCCAGCAGTAAATCCCGACTAGCGGAAGGGTCTGGGGCCAACGTCCTGACTTTC.

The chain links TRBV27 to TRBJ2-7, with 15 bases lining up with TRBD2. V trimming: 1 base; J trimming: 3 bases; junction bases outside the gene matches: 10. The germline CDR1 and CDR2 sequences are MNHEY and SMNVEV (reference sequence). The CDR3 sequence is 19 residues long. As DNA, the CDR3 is TGTGCCAGCAGTTTATACGGGACTAGCGGGAGGATTTCCAACTACGAGCAGTACTTC. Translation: CASSLYGTSGRISNYEQYF.

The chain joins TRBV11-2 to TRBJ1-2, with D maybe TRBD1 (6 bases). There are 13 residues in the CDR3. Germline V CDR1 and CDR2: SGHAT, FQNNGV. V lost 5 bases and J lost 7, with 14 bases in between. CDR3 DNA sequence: TGTGCCAGCAGCCCGCGGGGGGCGAGTGGCTACACCTTC. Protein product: CASSPRGASGYTF.

The CDR3 region has the DNA TGTGCCAGCTCAAACAGGGGTGAGAGCAATCAGCCCCAGCATTTT. It is translated as CASSNRGESNQPQHF. The chain recombines TRBV18 with TRBJ1-5; 7 nucleotides match TRBD1. Germline V gives CDR1 KGHSH, CDR2 LQKENI. V was pared by 5 bases and J by 1 base, with 5 bases of the junction left unmatched. The CDR3 has 15 amino acids.

The CDR3 region has the DNA TGCGCCAGCAGCACACGACAGGGGGCCTACGAGCAGTACTTC. The encoded protein is CASSTRQGAYEQYF. This chain links TRBV4-3 with TRBJ2-7; 9 positions match TRBD1. Germline CDR1 LGHNA, CDR2 YSLEER. The CDR3 loop spans 14 amino acids. Losses at the gene ends were 5 bases for V and 2 bases for J; bases not matched to a gene: 4.

The CDR3 here is CASSQERQVGTGELFF. The CDR3, as DNA: TGTGCCAGCAGCCAAGAAAGACAGGTCGGCACCGGGGAGCTGTTTTTT. The rearrangement uses TRBV4-2 and TRBJ2-2, with D tentatively TRBD1 (6 bases). Deletions cut 0 bases from V and 4 bases from J, with 12 bases between. CDR3 length: 16 amino acids. Looked up from germline, CDR1 is LGHNA and CDR2 is YNFKEQ.

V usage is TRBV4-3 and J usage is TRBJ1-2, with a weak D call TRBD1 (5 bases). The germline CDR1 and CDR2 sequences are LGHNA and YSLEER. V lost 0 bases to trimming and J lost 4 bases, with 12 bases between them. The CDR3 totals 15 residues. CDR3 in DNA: TGCGCCAGCAGCCAAGAAATAGGGACTTCCTATGGCTACACCTTC. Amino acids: CASSQEIGTSYGYTF.

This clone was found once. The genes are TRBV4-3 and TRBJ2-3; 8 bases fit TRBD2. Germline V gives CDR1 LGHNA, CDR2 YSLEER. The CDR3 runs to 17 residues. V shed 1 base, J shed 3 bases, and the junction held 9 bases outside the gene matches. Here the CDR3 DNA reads TGCGCCAGCAGCCAAGTTAGCGCGAGCGGGAGAACAGATACGCAGTATTTT. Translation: CASSQVSASGRTDTQYF.

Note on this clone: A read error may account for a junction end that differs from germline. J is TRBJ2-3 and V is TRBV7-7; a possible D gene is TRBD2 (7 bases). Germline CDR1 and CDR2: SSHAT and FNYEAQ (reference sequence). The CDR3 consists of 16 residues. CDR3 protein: CASSPRGGSSTDTQYF. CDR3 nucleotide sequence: TGTGCTAGCAGCCCGAGGGGGGGATCTAGCACAGATACGCAGTATTTT.

Here the CDR3 reads CASSYLLNTEAFF. The CDR3, as DNA: TGTGCCAGCAGTTACTTATTGAACACTGAAGCTTTCTTT. V is TRBV12-3 or TRBV12-4 and J is TRBJ1-1, with D unclear. V lost 4 bases to trimming and J lost 0 bases, with 6 bases between them. The CDR3 covers 13 residues.

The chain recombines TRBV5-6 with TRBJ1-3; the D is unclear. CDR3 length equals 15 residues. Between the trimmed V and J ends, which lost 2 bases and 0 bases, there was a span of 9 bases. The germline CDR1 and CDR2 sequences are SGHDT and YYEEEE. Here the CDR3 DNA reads TGTGCCAGCAGCTTCCGACTGCACTCTGGAAACACCATATATTTT. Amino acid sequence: CASSFRLHSGNTIYF. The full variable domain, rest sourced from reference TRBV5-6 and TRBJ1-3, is DAGVTQSPTHLIKTRGQQVTLRCSPKSGHDTVSWYQQALGQGPQFIFQYYEEEERQRGNFPDRFSGHQFPNYSSELNVNALLLGDSALYLCASSFRLHSGNTIYFGEGSWLTVV.

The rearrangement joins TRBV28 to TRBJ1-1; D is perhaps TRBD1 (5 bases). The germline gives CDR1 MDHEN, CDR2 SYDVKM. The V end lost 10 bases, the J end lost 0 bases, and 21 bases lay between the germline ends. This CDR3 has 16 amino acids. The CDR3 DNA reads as TGTGCCACCCTAGGTGGGGGGAAAAAAATGAACACTGAAGCTTTCTTT. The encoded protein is CATLGGGKKMNTEAFF.

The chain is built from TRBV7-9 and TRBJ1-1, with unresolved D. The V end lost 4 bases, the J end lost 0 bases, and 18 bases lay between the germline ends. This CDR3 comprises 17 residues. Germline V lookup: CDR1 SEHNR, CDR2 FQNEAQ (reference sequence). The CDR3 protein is CASSSLARTIMNTEAFF. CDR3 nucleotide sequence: TGTGCCAGCAGCTCCTTAGCCCGCACTATTATGAACACTGAAGCTTTCTTT.

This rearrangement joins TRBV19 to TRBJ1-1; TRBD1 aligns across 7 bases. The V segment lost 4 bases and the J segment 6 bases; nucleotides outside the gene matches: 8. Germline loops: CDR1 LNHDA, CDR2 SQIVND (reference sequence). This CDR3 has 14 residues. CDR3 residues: CASSNRGQAAEAFF. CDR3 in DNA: TGTGCCAGTAGTAACAGGGGTCAAGCCGCTGAAGCTTTCTTT.

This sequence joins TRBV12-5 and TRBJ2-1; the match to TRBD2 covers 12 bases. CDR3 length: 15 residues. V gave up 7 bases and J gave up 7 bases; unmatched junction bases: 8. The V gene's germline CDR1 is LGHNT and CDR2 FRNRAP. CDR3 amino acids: CASAHGLAGKNEQFF. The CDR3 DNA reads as TGTGCTAGTGCCCACGGACTAGCGGGAAAAAATGAGCAGTTCTTC.

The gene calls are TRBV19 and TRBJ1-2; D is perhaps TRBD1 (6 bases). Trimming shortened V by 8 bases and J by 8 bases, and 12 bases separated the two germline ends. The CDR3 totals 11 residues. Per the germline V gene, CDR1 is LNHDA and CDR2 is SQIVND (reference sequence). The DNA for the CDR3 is TGTGCCAGTGGGGGGGCGAGGGGCTACACCTTC. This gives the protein CASGGARGYTF.

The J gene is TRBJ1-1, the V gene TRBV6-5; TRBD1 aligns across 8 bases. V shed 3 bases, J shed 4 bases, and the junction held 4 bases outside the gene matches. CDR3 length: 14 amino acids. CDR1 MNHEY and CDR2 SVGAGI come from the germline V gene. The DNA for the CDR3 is TGTGCCAGCAGTTATGGACAGGGTGGCACTGAAGCTTTCTTT. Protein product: CASSYGQGGTEAFF.

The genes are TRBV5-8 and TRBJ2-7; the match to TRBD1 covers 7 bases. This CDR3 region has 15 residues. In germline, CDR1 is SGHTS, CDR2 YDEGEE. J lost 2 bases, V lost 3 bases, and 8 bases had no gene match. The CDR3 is CASSSRTGPTYEQYF. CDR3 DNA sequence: TGTGCCAGCAGCTCGAGGACAGGACCAACCTACGAGCAGTACTTC.

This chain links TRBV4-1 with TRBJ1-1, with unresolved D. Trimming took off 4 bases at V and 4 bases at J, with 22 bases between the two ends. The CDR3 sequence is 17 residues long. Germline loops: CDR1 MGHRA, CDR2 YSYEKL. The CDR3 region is CASSLLGQANRGTEAFF. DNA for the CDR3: TGCGCCAGCAGCCTCCTCGGGCAGGCGAATCGGGGCACTGAAGCTTTCTTT.